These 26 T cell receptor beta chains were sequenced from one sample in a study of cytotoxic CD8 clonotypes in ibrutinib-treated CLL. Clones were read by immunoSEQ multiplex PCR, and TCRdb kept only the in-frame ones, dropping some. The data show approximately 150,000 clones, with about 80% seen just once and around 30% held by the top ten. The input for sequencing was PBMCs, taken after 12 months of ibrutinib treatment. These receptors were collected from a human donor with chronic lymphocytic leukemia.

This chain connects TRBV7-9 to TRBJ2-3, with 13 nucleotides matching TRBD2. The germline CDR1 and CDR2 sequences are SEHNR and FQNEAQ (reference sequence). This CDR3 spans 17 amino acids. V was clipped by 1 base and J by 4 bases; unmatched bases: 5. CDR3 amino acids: CASSLGGLAGISDTQYF. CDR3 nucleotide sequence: TGTGCCAGCAGCTTAGGGGGACTAGCGGGAATTTCAGATACGCAGTATTTT.

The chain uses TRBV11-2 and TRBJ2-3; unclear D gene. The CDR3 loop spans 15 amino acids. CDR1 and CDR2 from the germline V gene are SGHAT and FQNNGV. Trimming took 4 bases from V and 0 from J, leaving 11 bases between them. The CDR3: CASSSLLLSTDTQYF. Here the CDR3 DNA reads TGTGCCAGCAGCTCCCTACTCCTTAGCACAGATACGCAGTATTTT. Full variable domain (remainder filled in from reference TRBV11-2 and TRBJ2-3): EAGVAQSPRYKIIEKRQSVAFWCNPISGHATLYWYQQILGQGPKLLIQFQNNGVVDDSQLPKDRFSAERLKGVDSTLKIQPAKLEDSAVYLCASSSLLLSTDTQYFGPGTRLTVL.

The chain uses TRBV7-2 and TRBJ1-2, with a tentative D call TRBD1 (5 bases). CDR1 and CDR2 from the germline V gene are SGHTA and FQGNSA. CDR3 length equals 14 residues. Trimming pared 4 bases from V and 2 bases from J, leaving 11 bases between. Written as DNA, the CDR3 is TGTGCCAGCAGCTCCCGGGGGAACAACTATGGCTACACCTTC. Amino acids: CASSSRGNNYGYTF.

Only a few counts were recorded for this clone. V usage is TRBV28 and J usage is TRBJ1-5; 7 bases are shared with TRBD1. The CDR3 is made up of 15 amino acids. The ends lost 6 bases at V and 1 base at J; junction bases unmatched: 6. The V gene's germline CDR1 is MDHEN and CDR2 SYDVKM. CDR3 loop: CASSPGGRSNQPQHF. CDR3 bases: TGTGCCAGCAGCCCAGGGGGACGGAGCAATCAGCCCCAGCATTTT.

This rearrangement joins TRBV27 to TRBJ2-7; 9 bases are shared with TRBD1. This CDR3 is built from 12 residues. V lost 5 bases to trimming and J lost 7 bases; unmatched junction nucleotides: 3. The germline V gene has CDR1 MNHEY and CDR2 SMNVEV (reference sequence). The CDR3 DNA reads TGTGCCAGCAGTCTGGGACAGGGTGAGCAGTACTTC. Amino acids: CASSLGQGEQYF.

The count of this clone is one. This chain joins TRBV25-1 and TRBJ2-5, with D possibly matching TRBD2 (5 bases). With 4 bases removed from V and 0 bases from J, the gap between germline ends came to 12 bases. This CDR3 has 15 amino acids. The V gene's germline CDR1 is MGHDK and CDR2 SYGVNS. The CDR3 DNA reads TGTGCCAGCAGTGTGGAACCGGGGAACCAAGAGACCCAGTACTTC. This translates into CASSVEPGNQETQYF.

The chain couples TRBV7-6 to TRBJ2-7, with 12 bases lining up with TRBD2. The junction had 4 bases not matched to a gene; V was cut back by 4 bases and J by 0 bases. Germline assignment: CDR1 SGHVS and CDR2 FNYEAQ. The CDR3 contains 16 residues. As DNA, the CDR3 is TGTGCCAGCAGCTCATCGACTAGCGGGGGCTCCTACGAGCAGTACTTC. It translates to CASSSSTSGGSYEQYF.

Here the CDR3 reads CASSLVQFTEAFF. The CDR3 nucleotides read TGTGCCAGCAGCTTAGTTCAGTTCACTGAAGCTTTCTTT. This chain connects TRBV7-2 to TRBJ1-1; D gene ambiguous. The germline V gene has CDR1 SGHTA and CDR2 FQGNSA. This CDR3 is 13 amino acids long. Trimming left V 1 base short and J 4 bases short, with 7 bases between.

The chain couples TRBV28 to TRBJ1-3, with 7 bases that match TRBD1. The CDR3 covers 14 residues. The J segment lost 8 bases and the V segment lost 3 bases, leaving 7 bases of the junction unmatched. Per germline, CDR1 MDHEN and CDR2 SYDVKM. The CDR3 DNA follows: TGTGCCAGCAGTTTCCACGACAGGGAGGACACCATATATTTT. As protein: CASSFHDREDTIYF.

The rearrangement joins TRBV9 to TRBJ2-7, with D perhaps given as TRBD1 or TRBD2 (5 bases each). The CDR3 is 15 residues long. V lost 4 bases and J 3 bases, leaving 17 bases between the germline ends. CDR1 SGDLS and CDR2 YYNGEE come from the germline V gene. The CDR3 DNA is TGTGCCAGCAGCTTAACTTATGGGGGTTTCTACGAGCAGTACTTC. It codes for CASSLTYGGFYEQYF.

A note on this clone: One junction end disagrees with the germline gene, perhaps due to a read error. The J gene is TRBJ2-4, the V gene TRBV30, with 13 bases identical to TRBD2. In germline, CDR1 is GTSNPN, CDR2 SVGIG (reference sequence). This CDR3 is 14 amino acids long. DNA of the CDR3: TGTGCCTGGAGCCGGACTAGCGGGGGCCTAATACCCTCCTTC. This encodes CAWSRTSGGLIPSF.

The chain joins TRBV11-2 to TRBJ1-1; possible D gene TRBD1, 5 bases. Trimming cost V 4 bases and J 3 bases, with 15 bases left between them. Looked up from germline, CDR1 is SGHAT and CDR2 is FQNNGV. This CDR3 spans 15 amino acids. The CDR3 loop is CASSSTWGVYTEAFF. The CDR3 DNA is TGTGCCAGCAGCTCCACTTGGGGGGTGTACACTGAAGCTTTCTTT.

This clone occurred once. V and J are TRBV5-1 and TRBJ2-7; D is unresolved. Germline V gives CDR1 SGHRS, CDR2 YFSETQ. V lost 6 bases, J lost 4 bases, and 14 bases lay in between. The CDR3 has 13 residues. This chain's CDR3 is CASNADAGYEQYF. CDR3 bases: TGCGCCAGCAATGCTGACGCTGGTTACGAGCAGTACTTC.

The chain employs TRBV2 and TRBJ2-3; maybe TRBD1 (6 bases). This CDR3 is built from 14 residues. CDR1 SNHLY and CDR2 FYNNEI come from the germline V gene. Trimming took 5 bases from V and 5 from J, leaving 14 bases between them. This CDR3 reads CASSKTGFEDTQYF. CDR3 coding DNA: TGTGCCAGCAGTAAAACAGGGTTTGAAGATACGCAGTATTTT.

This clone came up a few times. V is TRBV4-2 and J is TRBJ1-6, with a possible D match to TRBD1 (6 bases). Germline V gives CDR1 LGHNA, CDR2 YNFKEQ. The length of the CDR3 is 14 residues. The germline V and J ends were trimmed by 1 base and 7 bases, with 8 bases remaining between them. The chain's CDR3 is CASSQAGANSPLHF. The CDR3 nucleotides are TGTGCCAGCAGCCAAGCAGGGGCGAATTCACCCCTCCACTTT.

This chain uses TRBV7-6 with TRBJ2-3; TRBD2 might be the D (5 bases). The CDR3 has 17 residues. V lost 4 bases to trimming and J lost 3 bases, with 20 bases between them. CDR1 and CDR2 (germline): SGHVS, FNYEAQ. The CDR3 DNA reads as TGTGCCAGCAGCTCACCGTTTGGCGGGCTCTCGACAGATACGCAGTATTTT. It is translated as CASSSPFGGLSTDTQYF.

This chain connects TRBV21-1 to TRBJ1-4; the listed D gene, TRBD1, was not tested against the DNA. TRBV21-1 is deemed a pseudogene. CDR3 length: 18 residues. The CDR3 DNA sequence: TGTGCCAGCAGCAAGTGCCGGGACAGGGGGATCACTAATGAAAAACTGTTTTTT. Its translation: CASSKCRDRGITNEKLFF.

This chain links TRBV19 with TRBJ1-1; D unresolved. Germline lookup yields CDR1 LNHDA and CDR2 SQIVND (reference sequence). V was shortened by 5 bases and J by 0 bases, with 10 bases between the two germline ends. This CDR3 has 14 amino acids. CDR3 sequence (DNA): TGTGCCAGTAGTTTTGCCACAATGAACACTGAAGCTTTCTTT. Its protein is CASSFATMNTEAFF. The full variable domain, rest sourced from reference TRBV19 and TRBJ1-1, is DGGITQSPKYLFRKEGQNVTLSCEQNLNHDAMYWYRQDPGQGLRLIYYSQIVNDFQKGDIAEGYSVSREKKESFPLTVTSAQKNPTAFYLCASSFATMNTEAFFGQGTRLTVV.

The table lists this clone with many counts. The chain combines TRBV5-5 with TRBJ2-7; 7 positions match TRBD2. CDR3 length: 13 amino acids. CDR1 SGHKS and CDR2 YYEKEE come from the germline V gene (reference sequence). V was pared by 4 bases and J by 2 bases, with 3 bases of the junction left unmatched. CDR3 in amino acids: CASSPGTTYEQYF. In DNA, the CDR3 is TGTGCCAGCAGCCCCGGGACTACCTACGAGCAGTACTTC.

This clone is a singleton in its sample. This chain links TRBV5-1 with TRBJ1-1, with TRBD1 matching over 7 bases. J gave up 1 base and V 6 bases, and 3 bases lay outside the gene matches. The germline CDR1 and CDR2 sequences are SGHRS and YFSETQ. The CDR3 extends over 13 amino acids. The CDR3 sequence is CASTGQQNTEAFF. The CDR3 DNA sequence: TGCGCCAGCACGGGACAGCAGAACACTGAAGCTTTCTTT.

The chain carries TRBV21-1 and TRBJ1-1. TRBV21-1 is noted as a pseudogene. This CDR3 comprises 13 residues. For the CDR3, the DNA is TGTGCCAGCAGCAAACCCGGCAACATGGCGGCTTTCTTT. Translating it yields CASSKPGNMAAFF.

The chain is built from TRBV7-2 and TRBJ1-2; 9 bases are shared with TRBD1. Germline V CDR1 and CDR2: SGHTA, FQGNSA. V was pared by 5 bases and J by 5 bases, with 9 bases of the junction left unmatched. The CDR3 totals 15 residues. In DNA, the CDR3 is TGTGCCAGCAGCGCGGGACAGGGAGGTTTTTATGGCTACACCTTC. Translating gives CASSAGQGGFYGYTF.

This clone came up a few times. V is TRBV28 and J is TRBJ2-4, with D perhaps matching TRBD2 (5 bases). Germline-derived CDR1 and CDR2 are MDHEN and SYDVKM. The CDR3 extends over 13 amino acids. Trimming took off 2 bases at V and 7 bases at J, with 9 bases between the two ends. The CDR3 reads CASSLKGANIQYF. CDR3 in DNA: TGTGCCAGCAGTTTAAAGGGAGCGAACATTCAGTACTTC.

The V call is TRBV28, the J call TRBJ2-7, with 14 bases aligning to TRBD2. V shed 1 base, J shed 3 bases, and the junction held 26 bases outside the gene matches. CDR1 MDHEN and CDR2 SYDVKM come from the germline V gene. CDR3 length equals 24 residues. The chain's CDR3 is CASSLSFVDRRGLAGVSQFYEQYF. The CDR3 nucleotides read TGTGCCAGCAGTTTATCGTTTGTGGACAGAAGGGGACTAGCGGGGGTATCCCAATTCTACGAGCAGTACTTC.

Here the CDR3 reads CASIRQGAENEQFF. DNA for the CDR3: TGCGCCAGCATTAGACAGGGGGCGGAGAATGAGCAGTTCTTC. The chain uses TRBV5-1 and TRBJ2-1; 10 nucleotides align to TRBD1. The length of the CDR3 is 14 residues. The ends lost 6 bases at V and 7 bases at J; junction bases unmatched: 7. The germline V gene has CDR1 SGHRS and CDR2 YFSETQ. Full variable domain (remainder filled in from reference TRBV5-1 and TRBJ2-1): KAGVTQTPRYLIKTRGQQVTLSCSPISGHRSVSWYQQTPGQGLQFLFEYFSETQRNKGNFPGRFSGRQFSNSRSEMNVSTLELGDSALYLCASIRQGAENEQFFGPGTRLTVL.

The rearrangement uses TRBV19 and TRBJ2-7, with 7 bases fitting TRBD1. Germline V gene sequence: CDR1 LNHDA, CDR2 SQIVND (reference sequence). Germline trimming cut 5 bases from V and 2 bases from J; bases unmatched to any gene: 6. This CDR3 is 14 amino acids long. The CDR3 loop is CASSYRDRTYEQYF. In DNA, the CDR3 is TGTGCCAGTAGTTATCGGGACAGAACCTACGAGCAGTACTTC.